This TCR beta chain is from a study of cytomegalovirus exposure and HLA in healthy donors. Findings and caveats of the study: In a later analysis, common viral pathogens appeared linked to several of the most significant clusters.

From germline, CDR1 is LNHDA and CDR2 SQIVND (reference sequence). V dropped 3 bases and J dropped 8 bases, with 13 bases sitting between them. The CDR3 totals 13 residues. Remarks on this clone: The antigen is unknown.

In the PCR, 60 Vbeta and 13 Jbeta primers were used. In the original processing: A later analysis counted roughly 74 million unique TCR beta chains, some 12 million shared. The repertoire was sequenced with immunoSEQ multiplex PCR; TCRdb's copy has only in-frame clones and lacks some. V and J calls and clone size are as listed in that table; D and trimming were resolved from the DNA. The profile shows 150,000 or so clones, about 72% of them singletons. Healthy bone marrow donors supplied every sample. The sample was PBMCs. This receptor was identified in a girl under 18 in good health and CMV-seronegative. The chain is built from TRBV19 and TRBJ1-2, with D perhaps matching TRBD1 (6 bases). The CDR3 loop reads CASSITGPVGYTF. The CDR3 DNA is TGTGCCAGTAGTATTACAGGGCCCGTGGGCTACACCTTC.